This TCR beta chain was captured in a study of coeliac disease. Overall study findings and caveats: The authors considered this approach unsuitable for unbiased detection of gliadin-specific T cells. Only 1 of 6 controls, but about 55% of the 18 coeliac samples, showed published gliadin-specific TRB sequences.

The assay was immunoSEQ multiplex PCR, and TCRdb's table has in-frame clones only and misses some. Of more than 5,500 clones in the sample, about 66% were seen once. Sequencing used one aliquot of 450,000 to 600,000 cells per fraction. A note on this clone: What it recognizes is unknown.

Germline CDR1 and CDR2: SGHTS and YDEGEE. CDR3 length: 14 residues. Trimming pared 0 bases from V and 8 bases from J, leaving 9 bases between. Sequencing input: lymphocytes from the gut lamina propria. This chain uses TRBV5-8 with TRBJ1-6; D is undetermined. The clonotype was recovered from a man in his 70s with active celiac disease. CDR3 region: CASSLGQVYSPLHF. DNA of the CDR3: TGTGCCAGCAGCTTGGGCCAGGTTTATTCACCCCTCCACTTT.